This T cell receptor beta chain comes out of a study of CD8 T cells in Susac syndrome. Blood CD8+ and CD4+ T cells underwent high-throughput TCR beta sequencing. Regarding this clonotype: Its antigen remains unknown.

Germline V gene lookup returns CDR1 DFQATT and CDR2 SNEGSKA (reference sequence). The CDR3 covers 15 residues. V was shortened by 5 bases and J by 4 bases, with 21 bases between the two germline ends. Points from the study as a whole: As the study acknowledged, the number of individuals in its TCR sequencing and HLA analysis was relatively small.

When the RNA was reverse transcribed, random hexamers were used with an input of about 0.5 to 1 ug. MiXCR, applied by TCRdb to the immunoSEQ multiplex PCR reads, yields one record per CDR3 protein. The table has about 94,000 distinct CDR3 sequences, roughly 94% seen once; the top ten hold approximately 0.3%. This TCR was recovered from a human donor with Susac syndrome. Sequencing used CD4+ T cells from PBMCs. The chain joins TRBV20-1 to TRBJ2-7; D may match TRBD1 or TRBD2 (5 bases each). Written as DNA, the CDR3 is TGCAGTGCTCCCTCGGGCCTGGGGGTAATGTACGAGCAGTACTTC. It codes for CSAPSGLGVMYEQYF.